This T cell receptor (beta chain) was captured by sequencing in a study of cytomegalovirus exposure and HLA in healthy donors. Findings of the study overall: Specificity for CMV antigens was confirmed in vitro for a few of the CMV-associated chains. Listed as cytomegalovirus-associated were 150 to 200 TCR beta chains. With high specificity and sensitivity, the classifier reportedly diagnosed cytomegalovirus status.

Assay used: immunoSEQ multiplex PCR; TCRdb lists only in-frame clones, some missing. The sample consists of approximately 80,000 clones, more than 85% of them appearing once. The CDR3 spans 12 residues. Trimming at V came to 0 bases and at J to 13 bases, leaving 5 bases not matched to a gene. Germline V gene sequence: CDR1 GTSNPN, CDR2 SVGIG (reference sequence). In the case of this clone: Antigen unknown.

V usage is TRBV30 and J usage is TRBJ1-4, with 7 bases matching TRBD1. Sequenced sample: PBMCs. This receptor was identified in a woman in her 30s in good health and CMV-seronegative. The CDR3 sequence: CAWSVRGRALFF. DNA of the CDR3: TGTGCCTGGAGTGTTAGGGGGCGCGCACTGTTTTTT.